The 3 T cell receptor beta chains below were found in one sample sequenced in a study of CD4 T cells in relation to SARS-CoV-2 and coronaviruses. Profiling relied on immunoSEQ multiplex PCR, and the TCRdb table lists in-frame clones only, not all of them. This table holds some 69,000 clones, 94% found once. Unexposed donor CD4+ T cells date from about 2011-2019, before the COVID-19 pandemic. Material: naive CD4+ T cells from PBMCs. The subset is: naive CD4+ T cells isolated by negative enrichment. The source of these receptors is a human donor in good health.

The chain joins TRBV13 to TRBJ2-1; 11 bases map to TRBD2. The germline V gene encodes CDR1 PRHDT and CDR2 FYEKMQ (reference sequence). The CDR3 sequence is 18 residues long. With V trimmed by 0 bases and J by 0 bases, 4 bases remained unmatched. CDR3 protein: CASSLGVAGGLSYNEQFF. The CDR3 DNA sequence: TGTGCCAGCAGCTTAGGAGTAGCGGGAGGGCTCTCCTACAATGAGCAGTTCTTC.

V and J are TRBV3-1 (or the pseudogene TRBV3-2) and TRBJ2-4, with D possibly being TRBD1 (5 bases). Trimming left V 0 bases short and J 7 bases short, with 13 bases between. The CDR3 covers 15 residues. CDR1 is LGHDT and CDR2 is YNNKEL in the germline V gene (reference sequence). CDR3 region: CASSQDGQGGNIQYF. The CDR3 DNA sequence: TGTGCCAGCAGCCAAGATGGGCAGGGTGGCAACATTCAGTACTTC.

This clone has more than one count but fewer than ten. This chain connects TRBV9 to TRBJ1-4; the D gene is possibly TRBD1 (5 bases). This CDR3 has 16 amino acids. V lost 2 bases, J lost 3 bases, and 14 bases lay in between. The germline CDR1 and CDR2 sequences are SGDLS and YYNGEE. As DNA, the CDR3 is TGTGCCAGCAGCGTGGGTACAGGAACCGCTAATGAAAAACTGTTTTTT. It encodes CASSVGTGTANEKLFF.